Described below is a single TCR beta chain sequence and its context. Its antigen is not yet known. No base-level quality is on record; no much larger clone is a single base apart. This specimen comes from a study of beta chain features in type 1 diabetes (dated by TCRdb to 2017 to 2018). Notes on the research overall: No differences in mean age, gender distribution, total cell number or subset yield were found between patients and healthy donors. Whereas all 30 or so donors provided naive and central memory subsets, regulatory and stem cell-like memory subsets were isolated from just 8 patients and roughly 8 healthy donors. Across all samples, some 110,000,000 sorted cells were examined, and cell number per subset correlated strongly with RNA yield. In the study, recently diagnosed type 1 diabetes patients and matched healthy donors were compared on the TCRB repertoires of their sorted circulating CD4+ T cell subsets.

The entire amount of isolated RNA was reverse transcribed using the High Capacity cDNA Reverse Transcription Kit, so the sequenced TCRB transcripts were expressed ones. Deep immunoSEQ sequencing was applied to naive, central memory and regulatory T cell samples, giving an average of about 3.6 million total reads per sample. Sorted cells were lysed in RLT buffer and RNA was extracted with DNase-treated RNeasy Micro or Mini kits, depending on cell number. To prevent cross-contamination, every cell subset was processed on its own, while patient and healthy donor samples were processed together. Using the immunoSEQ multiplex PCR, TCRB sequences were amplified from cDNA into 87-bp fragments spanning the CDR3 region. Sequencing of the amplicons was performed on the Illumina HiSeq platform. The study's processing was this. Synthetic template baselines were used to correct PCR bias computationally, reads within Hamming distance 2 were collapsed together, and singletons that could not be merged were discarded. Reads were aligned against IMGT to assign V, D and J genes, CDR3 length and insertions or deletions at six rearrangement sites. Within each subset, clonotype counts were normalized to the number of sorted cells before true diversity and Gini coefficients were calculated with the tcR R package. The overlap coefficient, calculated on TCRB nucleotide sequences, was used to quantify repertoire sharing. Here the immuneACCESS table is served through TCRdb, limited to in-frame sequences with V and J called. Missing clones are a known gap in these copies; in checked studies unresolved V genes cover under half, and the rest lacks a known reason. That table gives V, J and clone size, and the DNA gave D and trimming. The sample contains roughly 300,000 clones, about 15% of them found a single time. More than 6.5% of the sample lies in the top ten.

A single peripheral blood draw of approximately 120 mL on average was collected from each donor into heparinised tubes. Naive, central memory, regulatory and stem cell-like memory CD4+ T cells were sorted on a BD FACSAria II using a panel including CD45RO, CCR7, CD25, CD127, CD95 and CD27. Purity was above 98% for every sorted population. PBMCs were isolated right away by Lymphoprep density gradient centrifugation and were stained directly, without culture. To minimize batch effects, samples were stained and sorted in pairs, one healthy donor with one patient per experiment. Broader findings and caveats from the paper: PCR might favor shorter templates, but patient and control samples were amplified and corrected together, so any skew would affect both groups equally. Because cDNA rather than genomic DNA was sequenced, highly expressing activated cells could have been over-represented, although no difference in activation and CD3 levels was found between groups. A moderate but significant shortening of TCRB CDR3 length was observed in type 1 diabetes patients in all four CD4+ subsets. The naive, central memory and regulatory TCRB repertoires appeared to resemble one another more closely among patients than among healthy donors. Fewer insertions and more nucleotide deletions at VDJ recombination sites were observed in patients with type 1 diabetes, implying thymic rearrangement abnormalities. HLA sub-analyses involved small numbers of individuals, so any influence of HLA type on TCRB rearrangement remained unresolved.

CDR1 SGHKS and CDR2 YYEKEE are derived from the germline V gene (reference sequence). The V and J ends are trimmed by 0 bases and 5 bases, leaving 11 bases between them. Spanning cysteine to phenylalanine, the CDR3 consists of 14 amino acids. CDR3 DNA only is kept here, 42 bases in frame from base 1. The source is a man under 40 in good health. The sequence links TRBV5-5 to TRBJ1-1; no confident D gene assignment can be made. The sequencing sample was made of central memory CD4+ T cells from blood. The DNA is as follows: TGTGCCAGCAGCTTGGAAATTGTGGTAACTGAAGCTTTCTTT. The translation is CASSLEIVVTEAFF.